One T cell receptor beta chain is described in this entry. Its matching antigen is unknown. These data belong to a study of T cell responses to AZD1222 COVID-19 vaccine. Pooled in the analysis were second doses at about 4 or about 12 weeks. Findings of the study overall: Clonal diversity may have been underestimated in mostly white British donors. Along spike, vaccine-associated CD4 TCRs were found throughout, with dominance at 160-218 and 743-854. The study reported that nearly half of spike-specific TCRs target unmutated variant regions.

This table comes from immunoSEQ multiplex PCR, and its TCRdb copy is limited to in-frame clones, with some not included. The sample has about 140,000 clones, roughly 92% seen once. This receptor was identified in an adult who received the AZD1222 COVID-19 vaccine. This specimen was peripheral blood, taken 28 days after the second AZD1222 dose.

This chain's CDR3 is CASRLRQGPQETQYF. The CDR3 bases are TGTGCCAGCAGACTTAGACAGGGACCCCAAGAGACCCAGTACTTC. The V call is TRBV3-1 (or the pseudogene TRBV3-2), the J call TRBJ2-5; 7 bases agree with TRBD1. Germline V lookup: CDR1 LGHDT, CDR2 YNNKEL (reference sequence). The CDR3 is 15 amino acids. V lost 6 bases to trimming and J lost 1 base; unmatched junction nucleotides: 8.